These 32 T cell receptor beta chains were sequenced from one sample in a study of kidney transplant recipient with SARS-CoV-2 infection. MiXCR, applied by TCRdb to the reads, yields one record per CDR3 protein. The profile covers under 250,000 distinct CDR3 sequences, with 25% to 35% appearing a single time and under 9.5% taken by the ten largest. The starting material was a blood sample, obtained at baseline and around day 120 from a kidney transplant recipient. The origin of the receptors is a male patient in his thirties who had COVID-19 and was a kidney transplant recipient. The graft donor may have contributed some T cells.

J is TRBJ2-4 and V is TRBV28; D gene ambiguous. V gave up 6 bases and J gave up 0 bases, with 3 bases separating them. The CDR3 sequence is 12 residues long. Germline loops: CDR1 MDHEN, CDR2 SYDVKM. Written as DNA, the CDR3 is TGTGCCAGCAGCCTAGCCAAAAACATTCAGTACTTC. As protein: CASSLAKNIQYF. The full variable domain, in which reference TRBV28 and TRBJ2-4 provide the parts outside the CDR3, is DVKVTQSSRYLVKRTGEKVFLECVQDMDHENMFWYRQDPGLGLRLIYFSYDVKMKEKGDIPEGYSVSREKKERFSLILESASTNQTSMYLCASSLAKNIQYFGAGTRLSVL.

This clonotype has more than one count but fewer than ten. The J gene is TRBJ2-3, the V gene TRBV21-1. TRBV21-1 is a pseudogene segment. The CDR3 spans 17 residues. The CDR3 bases are TGTGCCAGCAGGGTTATGTTAGCTACAGTCATGCAAGATACGCAGTATTTT. Its protein product is CASRVMLATVMQDTQYF.

This clonotype was seen many times. The V and J genes are TRBV6-5 and TRBJ1-1; D remains ambiguous. V gave up 0 bases and J gave up 3 bases, with 5 bases separating them. This CDR3 region has 13 residues. Germline CDR1 MNHEY, CDR2 SVGAGI. CDR3 DNA sequence: TGTGCCAGCAGTTACTCCAGTTACACTGAAGCTTTCTTT. Its protein is CASSYSSYTEAFF.

Comment on this clonotype: Possible read error: a much larger clone is one base away. This chain links TRBV3-1 with TRBJ1-1; D not certain. The CDR3 has 17 residues. The V gene's germline CDR1 is LGHDT and CDR2 YNNKEL (reference sequence). The CDR3 sequence is CAISLTFPISIRTEAFF. Here the CDR3 DNA reads TGTGCCATCAGCCTGACGTTTCCCATTTCAATTCGCACTGAAGCTTTCTTT.

This chain joins TRBV6-2 or TRBV6-3 and TRBJ2-7; no clear D. The CDR3 loop spans 16 amino acids. From germline, CDR1 is MNHEY and CDR2 SVGEGT. V was trimmed by 0 bases and J by 3 bases, leaving 15 bases between them. The CDR3 DNA reads as TGTGCCAGCAGTTACTCAGACCCTCGAGAATACTACGAGCAGTACTTC. It encodes CASSYSDPREYYEQYF.

On this clonotype: A much larger clone sits a single nucleotide away, making a read error possible. This CDR3 reads CAGSPGTSGRLHREQYF. DNA for the CDR3: TGTGCCGGCAGTCCCGGGACTAGCGGGAGACTGCACCGCGAGCAGTACTTC. The chain has TRBV28 and TRBJ2-5, with TRBD2 matching over 14 bases. With the DNA end fitting TRBJ2-7 better, the J assignment may be wrong. CDR1 is MDHEN, CDR2 SYDVKM, per germline. The CDR3 extends over 17 amino acids.

With respect to this clonotype: A clone one base away is much larger, so this may be a read error. The CDR3 does not end in the conserved phenylalanine or tryptophan, so this is likely a read error. The chain is built from TRBV19 and TRBJ1-2; D unresolved. The CDR3 is 13 residues long. Deletions cut 3 bases from V and 8 bases from J, with 13 bases between. Germline CDR1 reads LNHDA; CDR2 reads SQIVND (reference sequence). CDR3 loop: CASSIGVMVGYTS. The CDR3 DNA sequence: TGTGCCAGTAGTATCGGGGTGATGGTCGGCTACACCTCC.

This clonotype was detected many times. The rearrangement links TRBV7-4 to TRBJ1-2; no definite D call. With 5 bases removed from V and 4 bases from J, the gap between germline ends came to 23 bases. The CDR3 has 17 residues. Germline values: CDR1 SGHVT, CDR2 SQSDAQ. DNA of the CDR3: TGTGCCAGCAGCCACTTAGTTTCAGCTCGAAAGACCTATGGCTACACCTTC. As protein: CASSHLVSARKTYGYTF.

Comments on this clonotype: A single base separates this from a much larger clone, so it may be a read error. This rearrangement joins TRBV7-6 to TRBJ1-2; weak D call: TRBD1 (5 bases). Trimming left V 4 bases short and J 4 bases short, with 22 bases between. CDR3 length: 17 residues. In germline, CDR1 is SGHVS, CDR2 FNYEAQ. The CDR3: CASSSQGESRKAYGYTF. The CDR3, as DNA: TGTGCCAGCAGCTCCCAGGGTGAATCTCGAAAGGCCTATGGCTACACCTTC.

This clonotype was counted at least ten times. This chain uses TRBV5-1 with TRBJ1-2; D gene uncertain. Germline assignment: CDR1 SGHRS and CDR2 YFSETQ. Trimming cost V 7 bases and J 4 bases, with 23 bases left between them. The CDR3 loop spans 16 amino acids. CDR3 sequence reads: CASCELSVRKTYGYTF. The CDR3 DNA is TGCGCCAGCTGCGAGCTATCGGTTCGAAAGACCTATGGCTACACCTTC.

This clonotype was recorded many times. This chain uses TRBV3-1 with TRBJ1-2; no clear D. Trimming removed 5 bases from V and 4 bases from J, with 23 bases in between. CDR1 is LGHDT and CDR2 is YNNKEL in the germline V gene (reference sequence). CDR3 length equals 17 residues. The chain's CDR3 is CASSVETTLRKTYGYTF. In DNA form, the CDR3 reads TGTGCCAGCAGCGTGGAGACCACCCTTCGAAAGACCTATGGCTACACCTTC.

Remarks on this clonotype: This may be a read error: a much more frequent sequence differs by one nucleotide. The gene calls are TRBV12-5 and TRBJ1-2; TRBD1 might be the D (5 bases). Germline V gene sequence: CDR1 LGHNT, CDR2 FRNRAP. Trimming took 5 bases from V and 4 from J, leaving 23 bases between them. The CDR3 is 17 amino acids. For the CDR3, the DNA is TGTGCTAGTGGTCTCGCTGCTTTGCAGGGAAAGACCTATGGCTACACCTTC. Amino acids: CASGLAALQGKTYGYTF.

As for this clonotype: This may be a read error: a much more frequent sequence differs by one nucleotide. The chain combines TRBV6-5 with TRBJ1-1, with D possibly being TRBD1 (5 bases). Germline CDR1 MNHEY, CDR2 SVGAGI. V lost 8 bases and J 6 bases, leaving 10 bases between the germline ends. There are 11 residues in the CDR3. The CDR3 DNA follows: TGTGCCAGCGGATCGGGGGCTGAAGCTTTCTTT. Translation gives CASGSGAEAFF.

This clonotype was seen repeatedly, ten times or more. The gene calls are TRBV10-3 and TRBJ2-7; the D gene could be TRBD1 or TRBD2 (7 bases each). Germline assignment: CDR1 ENHRY and CDR2 SYGVKD. The CDR3 is made up of 14 amino acids. V lost 11 bases and J 2 bases, leaving 19 bases between the germline ends. The CDR3, as DNA: TGTGCCGCCAGGTCATCAGGGGGGGCCTACGAGCAGTACTTC. Translating gives CAARSSGGAYEQYF.

In its sample, this clonotype was seen many times. The chain combines TRBV6-5 with TRBJ2-1, with D maybe TRBD2 (5 bases). Germline values: CDR1 MNHEY, CDR2 SVGAGI. This CDR3 spans 15 amino acids. V lost 6 bases and J 0 bases, leaving 12 bases between the germline ends. The CDR3 nucleotides read TGTGCCAGCAGCCCCGAAGGGAGCTCCTACAATGAGCAGTTCTTC. This encodes CASSPEGSSYNEQFF.

This clonotype was counted many times. V gene TRBV24-1 combines with J gene TRBJ1-2; perhaps TRBD1 as D (5 bases). The CDR3 extends over 13 amino acids. V dropped 7 bases and J dropped 4 bases, with 12 bases sitting between them. Germline CDR1 reads KGHDR; CDR2 reads SFDVKD. This CDR3 is CATRRGELYGYTF. CDR3 nucleotides: TGTGCCACCAGGAGGGGAGAGCTCTATGGCTACACCTTC.

On this clonotype: A much bigger clone sits one base away, suggesting this may be a read error. The missing conserved phenylalanine or tryptophan at the end of this CDR3 makes a read error likely. The gene calls are TRBV24-1 and TRBJ2-1, with TRBD2 matching over 13 bases. With V trimmed by 10 bases and J by 8 bases, 7 bases remained unmatched. Germline V gene lookup returns CDR1 KGHDR and CDR2 SFDVKD. The CDR3 length is 14 residues. The CDR3 loop reads CATGTSGNLDEQFS. The CDR3 DNA is TGTGCCACAGGGACTAGCGGGAACTTAGATGAGCAGTTCTCC.

A word on this clonotype: A much larger clone sits a single nucleotide away, making a read error possible. Because the CDR3 is missing its conserved closing phenylalanine or tryptophan, this is likely a read error. V and J are TRBV16 and TRBJ1-2; D gene ambiguous. Deletions cut 5 bases from V and 4 bases from J, with 23 bases between. Germline CDR1 reads KGHSY; CDR2 reads FQNENV. CDR3 length: 17 residues. This CDR3 is CASSSASVVRKTYGYTL. The DNA of the CDR3 is TGTGCCAGCAGCTCCGCATCGGTCGTTAGAAAGACCTATGGCTACACCCTC.

With respect to this clonotype: This may stem from a read error, because a much larger clone lies one nucleotide away. This chain joins TRBV5-1 and TRBJ2-5; a possible D gene is TRBD2 (5 bases). CDR3 size: 11 residues. CDR1 is SGHRS, CDR2 YFSETQ, per germline. The CDR3 DNA follows: TGCGACAGCAGCTTGGCCTGGGAGCAGTACTTC. This translates into CDSSLAWEQYF.

Comment on this clonotype: A much larger clone sits a single nucleotide away, making a read error possible. This rearrangement joins TRBV2 to TRBJ1-5, with D unclear. This CDR3 is built from 14 residues. Germline CDR1 and CDR2: SNHLY and FYNNEI. V lost 5 bases, J lost 6 bases, and 14 bases lay in between. DNA for the CDR3: TGTGCCAGCAGTAGGCGGACCCAGCGTCAGCCCCAGCATTTT. Protein product: CASSRRTQRQPQHF. Together with reference TRBV2 and TRBJ1-5, the CDR3 gives the full variable domain: EPEVTQTPSHQVTQMGQEVILRCVPISNHLYFYWYRQILGQKVEFLVSFYNNEISEKSEIFDDQFSVERPDGSNFTLKIRSTKLEDSAMYFCASSRRTQRQPQHFGDGTRLSIL.

Many counts were recorded for this clonotype. The chain recombines TRBV19 with TRBJ1-4; TRBD1 is a possible D gene (6 bases). CDR1 and CDR2 from the germline V gene are LNHDA and SQIVND (reference sequence). Trimming shortened V by 7 bases and J by 5 bases, and 11 bases separated the two germline ends. CDR3 length: 13 residues. DNA of the CDR3: TGTGCCAGTACACAGGGAAGAAATGAAAAACTGTTTTTT. Translation gives CASTQGRNEKLFF.

This clonotype was seen ten or more times. The rearrangement links TRBV11-3 to TRBJ2-5; D gene unclear. The CDR3 length is 13 residues. CDR1 is SGHNT and CDR2 is YENEEA in the germline V gene. Trimming stripped 5 bases from V and 0 bases from J, with 7 bases between. The CDR3, as DNA: TGTGCCAGCAGCGAGAGGAACCAAGAGACCCAGTACTTC. Its translation: CASSERNQETQYF.

A word on this clonotype: An end of the junction differs from the germline gene, which may be a read error. CDR3 protein: CASSQGTNEKPFF. The CDR3 DNA reads as TGTGCCAGCTCACAGGGGACTAATGAGAAACCGTTTTTT. The chain carries TRBV18 and TRBJ1-4; D is perhaps TRBD1 (5 bases). CDR3 length equals 13 residues. Per the germline V gene, CDR1 is KGHSH and CDR2 is LQKENI.

In its sample, this clonotype was seen many times. The V gene is TRBV4-3, the J gene TRBJ1-2; weak D call: TRBD1 (5 bases). V lost 5 bases, J lost 4 bases, and 23 bases lay in between. There are 17 residues in the CDR3. Germline lookup yields CDR1 LGHNA and CDR2 YSLEER. The CDR3 is CASSGITGRRKTYGYTF. CDR3 DNA: TGCGCCAGCAGCGGAATCACAGGACGTCGAAAGACCTATGGCTACACCTTC.

The sample holds many counts of this clonotype. The chain carries TRBV6-5 and TRBJ1-6, with a possible D match to TRBD1 (5 bases). This CDR3 comprises 14 residues. Germline-derived CDR1 and CDR2 are MNHEY and SVGAGI. The V gene lost 5 bases and the J gene lost 4 bases, with 9 bases spanning the gap. The CDR3 loop is CASSPGPYNSPLHF. In nucleotides, the CDR3 is TGTGCCAGCAGTCCAGGGCCATATAATTCACCCCTCCACTTT.

In the case of this clonotype: A clone one base away is much larger, so this may be a read error. The chain employs TRBV30 and TRBJ1-2; D call uncertain. Germline V gives CDR1 GTSNPN, CDR2 SVGIG (reference sequence). V lost 5 bases, J lost 4 bases, and 23 bases lay in between. There are 16 residues in the CDR3. The CDR3 here is CAWCRVRYRKTYGYTF. The CDR3 DNA is TGTGCCTGGTGCCGTGTGCGTTATAGAAAGACCTATGGCTACACCTTC.

This clonotype was observed many times. The chain carries TRBV5-3 and TRBJ1-2; D is unclear. TRBV5-3 is an open reading frame whose function is uncertain. Trimming pared 6 bases from V and 4 bases from J, leaving 22 bases between. The CDR3 covers 16 residues. In DNA form, the CDR3 reads TGTGCCAGAATTTATGCAGTGGTGAGAAAGACCTATGGCTACACCTTC. This gives the protein CARIYAVVRKTYGYTF.

This clonotype has ten or more counts. A read error may produce the germline difference seen at one junction end. The chain is built from TRBV4-1 and TRBJ1-2; D unresolved. CDR3 size: 11 residues. Germline-derived CDR1 and CDR2 are MGHRA and YSYEKL. The CDR3 coding sequence is TGCGCCAGCAGCCAAGCCGGCCACTTCTCCTTC. It codes for CASSQAGHFSF.

As to this clonotype: This may come from a read error, since a much larger clone is one base off. The CDR3 spells CASSLGGSTQYF. The DNA of the CDR3 is TGTGCCAGCAGCTTAGGGGGGAGTACGCAGTATTTT. The rearrangement links TRBV11-2 to TRBJ2-3; TRBD1 or TRBD2 may be the D gene (5 bases each). The CDR3 length is 12 residues. CDR1 and CDR2 from the germline V gene are SGHAT and FQNNGV. V shed 1 base and J shed 8 bases, with 7 bases lying between them. Based on the CDR3 plus reference TRBV11-2 and TRBJ2-3, the full variable domain is EAGVAQSPRYKIIEKRQSVAFWCNPISGHATLYWYQQILGQGPKLLIQFQNNGVVDDSQLPKDRFSAERLKGVDSTLKIQPAKLEDSAVYLCASSLGGSTQYFGPGTRLTVL.

This clonotype has ten or more counts. The chain recombines TRBV6-2 or TRBV6-3 with TRBJ2-7, with 7 bases matching TRBD2. V shed 10 bases and J 0 bases; nucleotides not matched to a gene: 12. CDR1 is MNHEY and CDR2 is SVGEGT in the germline V gene. The CDR3 is 15 amino acids. CDR3 nucleotide sequence: TGTGCCACCTGGGGAGGGGTGGCAATCTCCTACGAGCAGTACTTC. Its protein is CATWGGVAISYEQYF.

This clonotype showed up just a few times. A clone one base away is much larger, so this may be a read error. The chain employs TRBV6-6 and TRBJ2-7; D is undetermined. CDR1 is MNHNY and CDR2 is SVGAGI in the germline V gene (reference sequence). CDR3 length equals 13 residues. The CDR3: CAGSTGPYYEQYF. The CDR3 bases are TGTGCCGGCAGCACCGGCCCCTACTACGAGCAGTACTTC.

The table lists this clonotype with many counts. V and J are TRBV5-1 and TRBJ2-2, with D possibly TRBD1 on 6 matching bases. Germline V gene sequence: CDR1 SGHRS, CDR2 YFSETQ. Trimming took off 0 bases at V and 5 bases at J, with 20 bases between the two ends. The CDR3 has 18 residues. As DNA, the CDR3 is TGCGCCAGCAGCTTGGCCGCTGGACAGTCATTCCTTACCGGGGAGCTGTTTTTT. Its protein product is CASSLAAGQSFLTGELFF.